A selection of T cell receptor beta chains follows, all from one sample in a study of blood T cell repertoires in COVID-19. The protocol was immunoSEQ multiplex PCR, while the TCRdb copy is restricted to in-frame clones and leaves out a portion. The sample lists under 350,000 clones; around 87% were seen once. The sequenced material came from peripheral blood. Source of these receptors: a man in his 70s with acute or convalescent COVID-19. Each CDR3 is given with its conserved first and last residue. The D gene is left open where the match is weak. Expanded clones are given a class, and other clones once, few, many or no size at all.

CDR3: CASSDLGGAVNEQFF
DNA: TGTGCCAGCAGCGACTTAGGGGGGGCAGTTAATGAGCAGTTCTTC
size: once
J: TRBJ2-1
D: .
V: TRBV7-3

CDR3: CASSLPGVTYGYTF
DNA: TGTGCCAGCAGTTTGCCGGGGGTGACTTATGGCTACACCTTC
size: .
J: TRBJ1-2
D: .
V: TRBV28

CDR3: CASRGDSHEQFF
DNA: TGTGCCAGCAGGGGGGACAGCCATGAGCAGTTCTTC
size: .
J: TRBJ2-1
D: TRBD1
V: TRBV2

CDR3: CSRTGAAPDTQYF
DNA: TGCAGCAGGACAGGGGCAGCCCCAGATACGCAGTATTTT
size: .
J: TRBJ2-3
D: TRBD1
V: TRBV29-1

CDR3: CASITPGQGSGTQYF
DNA: TGTGCCAGCATAACACCGGGACAGGGGTCTGGGACCCAGTACTTC
size: .
J: TRBJ2-5
D: TRBD1
V: TRBV28

CDR3: CASSLVGTGPGGELFF
DNA: TGCGCCAGCAGCTTGGTTGGGACAGGCCCCGGCGGGGAGCTGTTTTTT
size: once
J: TRBJ2-2
D: TRBD1
V: TRBV5-1

CDR3: CASSLIGRGRGMNTEAFF
DNA: TGTGCCAGCAGTTTAATCGGGAGGGGCAGGGGAATGAACACTGAAGCTTTCTTT
size: .
J: TRBJ1-1
D: .
V: TRBV27

CDR3: CASSLFGGSYEQYF
DNA: TGTGCCAGCAGTTTATTCGGGGGGTCCTACGAGCAGTACTTC
size: few
J: TRBJ2-7
D: TRBD2
V: TRBV27

CDR3: CASSQGGQVLYTGELFF
DNA: TGCGCCAGCAGCCAAGGCGGACAGGTCCTTTACACCGGGGAGCTGTTTTTT
size: .
J: TRBJ2-2
D: TRBD1
V: TRBV4-1

CDR3: CASSRQGGNQPQHF
DNA: TGTGCCAGCAGCCGACAGGGAGGCAATCAGCCCCAGCATTTT
size: .
J: TRBJ1-5
D: TRBD1
V: TRBV6-5

CDR3: CASSPPRMNTEAFF
DNA: TGTGCCAGTAGCCCCCCCAGAATGAACACTGAAGCTTTCTTT
size: .
J: TRBJ1-1
D: .
V: TRBV19

CDR3: CASSTTGVHEQYF
DNA: TGTGCCAGCAGTACGACAGGGGTCCACGAGCAGTACTTC
size: .
J: TRBJ2-7
D: TRBD1
V: TRBV12-3/TRBV12-4

CDR3: CASSPSFSGGYNEQFF
DNA: TGTGCCAGCAGCCCTTCGTTTAGCGGGGGTTACAATGAGCAGTTCTTC
size: .
J: TRBJ2-1
D: TRBD2
V: TRBV3-1/TRBV3-2

CDR3: CASSPSSGDRVSGNTIYF
DNA: TGTGCCAGCAGTCCGAGTTCGGGGGACCGGGTCTCTGGAAACACCATATATTTT
size: .
J: TRBJ1-3
D: .
V: TRBV28

CDR3: CPRCGTGGPGGNQPQHF
DNA: TGTCCCCGGTGTGGGACAGGGGGCCCAGGCGGCAATCAGCCCCAGCATTTT
size: .
J: TRBJ1-5
D: TRBD1
V: TRBV5-6

CDR3: CAIRMDRNTEAFF
DNA: TGTGCCATCAGGATGGACAGGAACACTGAAGCTTTCTTT
size: .
J: TRBJ1-1
D: .
V: TRBV10-3

CDR3: CASSQAATSRPGETQYF
DNA: TGCGCCAGCAGCCAAGCGGCGACTAGCAGACCCGGAGAGACCCAGTACTTC
size: .
J: TRBJ2-5
D: TRBD2
V: TRBV4-3

CDR3: CASSLNQGTTEAFF
DNA: TGTGCCAGCAGCTTAAATCAGGGGACCACTGAAGCTTTCTTT
size: .
J: TRBJ1-1
D: .
V: TRBV7-9

CDR3: CASSWAGGSGWTEDQPQHF
DNA: TGTGCCAGCAGTTGGGCAGGGGGTTCGGGCTGGACTGAAGATCAGCCCCAGCATTTT
size: .
J: TRBJ1-5
D: TRBD1
V: TRBV28

CDR3: CRGTENTEAFF
DNA: TGCAGGGGCACAGAGAACACTGAAGCTTTCTTT
size: .
J: TRBJ1-1
D: .
V: TRBV20-1

CDR3: CASSLNRGGETQYF
DNA: TGTGCCAGCAGTCTCAACAGGGGGGGAGAGACCCAGTACTTC
size: .
J: TRBJ2-5
D: .
V: TRBV6-5

CDR3: CASRPGGGGEGYTF
DNA: TGCGCCAGCCGTCCTGGGGGAGGTGGTGAGGGCTACACCTTC
size: .
J: TRBJ1-2
D: .
V: TRBV5-1

CDR3: CASRRDRRTNQPQHF
DNA: TGTGCCAGCAGGAGGGACAGAAGAACCAATCAGCCCCAGCATTTT
size: .
J: TRBJ1-5
D: TRBD1
V: TRBV6-5

CDR3: CASSSSNSGDTQYF
DNA: TGTGCCAGCAGTAGCTCGAATTCAGGGGATACGCAGTATTTT
size: .
J: TRBJ2-3
D: .
V: TRBV28

CDR3: CASSFAGANEKLFF
DNA: TGTGCCAGCAGCTTTGCAGGCGCGAATGAAAAACTGTTTTTT
size: .
J: TRBJ1-4
D: .
V: TRBV7-2

CDR3: CASSQDVATGTNYGYTF
DNA: TGTGCCAGCAGCCAAGATGTAGCGACAGGGACTAACTATGGCTACACCTTC
size: .
J: TRBJ1-2
D: TRBD1
V: TRBV3-1/TRBV3-2

CDR3: CASSIWDRDSEQYF
DNA: TGTGCCAGTAGTATTTGGGACAGGGACAGCGAGCAGTACTTC
size: .
J: TRBJ2-7
D: TRBD1
V: TRBV19

CDR3: CASSTQGSNNSPLHF
DNA: TGTGCCAGCAGCACCCAGGGGAGCAATAATTCACCCCTCCACTTT
size: .
J: TRBJ1-6
D: .
V: TRBV4-2

CDR3: CASYGNTIYF
DNA: TGTGCCAGCTATGGAAACACCATATATTTT
size: .
J: TRBJ1-3
D: .
V: TRBV12-3/TRBV12-4

CDR3: CASSSRDRATYEQYF
DNA: TGTGCCAGCTCATCCCGGGACAGGGCCACCTACGAGCAGTACTTC
size: .
J: TRBJ2-7
D: TRBD1
V: TRBV18

CDR3: CASSTSRDTGELFF
DNA: TGCGCCAGCAGCACTTCTAGAGACACCGGGGAGCTGTTTTTT
size: few
J: TRBJ2-2
D: .
V: TRBV5-1

CDR3: CASSQEAGVTDTQYF
DNA: TGTGCCAGCAGCCAAGAGGCGGGAGTTACAGATACGCAGTATTTT
size: .
J: TRBJ2-3
D: TRBD2
V: TRBV4-2

CDR3: CASSDDGKPDF
DNA: TGTGCCAGCAGTGACGACGGGAAACCGGACTTC
size: few
J: TRBJ2-7
D: .
V: TRBV6-4

CDR3: CASSLFGGGAWETQYF
DNA: TGTGCCAGCAGCTTGTTTGGCGGGGGGGCTTGGGAGACCCAGTACTTC
size: few
J: TRBJ2-5
D: TRBD2
V: TRBV5-6

CDR3: CASSWASGYEQYF
DNA: TGTGCCAGCAGTTGGGCTAGCGGTTACGAGCAGTACTTC
size: few
J: TRBJ2-7
D: TRBD2
V: TRBV6-2/TRBV6-3

CDR3: CASSHRRSGRVRDTQYF
DNA: TGTGCCAGCAGCCACCGCCGTAGCGGGAGGGTCAGAGATACGCAGTATTTT
size: once
J: TRBJ2-3
D: TRBD2
V: TRBV11-2

CDR3: CASSPKSVAGADTQYF
DNA: TGCGCCAGCAGCCCAAAGTCTGTAGCGGGAGCAGATACGCAGTATTTT
size: .
J: TRBJ2-3
D: TRBD2
V: TRBV4-1

CDR3: CASSQGLASTGGYTF
DNA: TGTGCCAGCAGCCAAGGCCTGGCCTCCACGGGGGGCTACACCTTC
size: .
J: TRBJ1-2
D: .
V: TRBV3-1/TRBV3-2

CDR3: CASSQDTLGVQPQHF
DNA: TGCGCCAGCAGCCAAGACACCCTCGGGGTTCAGCCCCAGCATTTT
size: .
J: TRBJ1-5
D: .
V: TRBV4-1